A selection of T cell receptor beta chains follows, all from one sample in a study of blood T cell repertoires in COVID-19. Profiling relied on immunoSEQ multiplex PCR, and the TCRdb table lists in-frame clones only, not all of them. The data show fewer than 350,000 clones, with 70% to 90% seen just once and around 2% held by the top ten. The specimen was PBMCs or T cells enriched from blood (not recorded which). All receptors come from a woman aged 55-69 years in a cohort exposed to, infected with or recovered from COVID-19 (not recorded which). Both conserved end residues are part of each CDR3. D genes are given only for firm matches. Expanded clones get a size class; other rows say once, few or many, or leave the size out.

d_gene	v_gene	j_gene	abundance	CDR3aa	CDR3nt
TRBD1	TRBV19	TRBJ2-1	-	CASSIGGTGGYNEQFF	TGTGCCAGTAGTATAGGCGGAACAGGGGGCTACAATGAGCAGTTCTTC
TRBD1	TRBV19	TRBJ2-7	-	CASSGTEDYEQYF	TGTGCCAGTAGCGGGACAGAAGACTACGAGCAGTACTTC
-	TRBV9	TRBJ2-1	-	CASSPPRDWRTSSYNEQFF	TGTGCCAGCAGCCCTCCTAGGGACTGGCGGACAAGCTCCTACAATGAGCAGTTCTTC
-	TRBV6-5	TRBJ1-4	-	CASSYSGQLNEKLFF	TGTGCCAGCAGTTACAGCGGACAGCTTAATGAAAAACTGTTTTTT
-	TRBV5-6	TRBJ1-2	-	CASSLQGRGGYGYTF	TGTGCCAGCAGCCTTCAGGGGAGGGGCGGCTATGGCTACACCTTC
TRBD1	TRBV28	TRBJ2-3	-	CASRQGATDTQYF	TGTGCCAGCAGACAGGGGGCTACAGATACGCAGTATTTT
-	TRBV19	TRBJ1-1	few	CASSIGQGITEAFF	TGTGCCAGTAGTATAGGTCAGGGAATCACTGAAGCTTTCTTT
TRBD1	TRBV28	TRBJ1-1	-	CASSSPATGRRTEAFF	TGTGCCAGCAGTTCGCCCGCGACAGGGAGAAGGACTGAAGCTTTCTTT
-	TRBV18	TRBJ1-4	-	CASSPGSGEKLFF	TGTGCCAGCTCCCCCGGGAGTGGGGAAAAACTGTTTTTT
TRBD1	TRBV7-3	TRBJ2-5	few	CASSFGTGQETQYF	TGTGCCAGCAGCTTCGGGACAGGGCAAGAGACCCAGTACTTC
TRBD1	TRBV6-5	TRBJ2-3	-	CASSYGTGGTDTQYF	TGTGCCAGCAGTTATGGGACAGGAGGCACAGATACGCAGTATTTT
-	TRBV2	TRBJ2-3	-	CASSVRRGTDTQYF	TGTGCCAGCAGTGTGCGCAGGGGCACAGATACGCAGTATTTT
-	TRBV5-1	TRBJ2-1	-	CASSFGGTGWNEQFF	TGCGCCAGCAGCTTCGGCGGGACCGGCTGGAATGAGCAGTTCTTC
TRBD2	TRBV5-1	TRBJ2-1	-	CASSHLAGESTIEQFF	TGCGCCAGCAGCCACTTAGCGGGAGAATCTACAATTGAGCAGTTCTTC
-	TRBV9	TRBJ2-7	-	CASSVGGDTYEQYF	TGTGCCAGCAGCGTAGGGGGCGACACCTACGAGCAGTACTTC
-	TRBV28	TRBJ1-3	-	CASSSRGGQSGNTIYF	TGTGCCAGCAGTTCCCGGGGGGGCCAGTCGGGAAACACCATATATTTT
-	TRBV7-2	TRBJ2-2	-	CASSSRTVLGELFF	TGTGCCAGCAGCTCCCGGACAGTGCTGGGGGAGCTGTTTTTT
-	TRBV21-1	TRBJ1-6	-	CASSKGTGTGAFSPLHF	TGTGCCAGCAGCAAAGGTACAGGGACAGGGGCTTTTTCACCCCTCCACTTT
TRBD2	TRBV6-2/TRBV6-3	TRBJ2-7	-	CASSDPGLAGVKVEQYF	TGTGCCAGCAGCGACCCGGGACTAGCGGGAGTTAAGGTCGAGCAGTACTTC
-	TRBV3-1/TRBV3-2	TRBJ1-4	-	CASSLYRSGASNEKLFF	TGTGCCAGCAGCCTATACCGTTCAGGGGCGTCCAATGAAAAACTGTTTTTT